A selection of T cell receptor beta chains follows, all from one sample in a study of cytomegalovirus exposure and HLA in healthy donors. The protocol was immunoSEQ multiplex PCR, while the TCRdb copy is restricted to in-frame clones and leaves out a portion. The profile shows a few hundred thousand clones, 81% of them singletons. Sequenced sample: PBMCs. The receptors here all came from a woman aged 55 to 70 in good health and CMV-seropositive. The CDR3 runs from the conserved cysteine through the conserved F or W. Fields, in order: D gene, clone size, V gene, J gene, CDR3 DNA, CDR3 protein. D genes are given only for firm matches. Expanded clones get a size class; other rows say once, few or many, or leave the size out.

>.|.|TRBV2|TRBJ2-5
TGTGCCAGCAGTGAAGGGGCGGAGACCCAGTACTTC
CASSEGAETQYF
>.|.|TRBV7-8|TRBJ2-7
TGTGCCAGCAGCCTCCCCCTGGAGACGGGGGAGCAGTACTTC
CASSLPLETGEQYF
>.|.|TRBV13|TRBJ1-1
TGTGCCAGCAGCTTTCAACAGCTGAACACTGAAGCTTTCTTT
CASSFQQLNTEAFF
>.|.|TRBV6-5|TRBJ2-3
TGTGCCAGCAGCATACGGGGAGATACGCAGTATTTT
CASSIRGDTQYF
>TRBD2|.|TRBV27|TRBJ2-3
TGTGCCAGCAGTAAACTAGCGGGAGGCTACACAGATACGCAGTATTTT
CASSKLAGGYTDTQYF
>.|once|TRBV28|TRBJ1-1
TGTGCCAGCAGTTTAGGGGACATAAGGAACACTGAAGCTTTCTTT
CASSLGDIRNTEAFF
>.|.|TRBV9|TRBJ2-3
TGTGCCAGCAGCGCCATAGCGGAGGACACAGATACGCAGTATTTT
CASSAIAEDTDTQYF
>TRBD2|.|TRBV5-1|TRBJ2-5
TGCGCCAGCAGCTTGGAGCGGGTAGCGGGAGGAGAGACCCAGTACTTC
CASSLERVAGGETQYF
>.|.|TRBV25-1|TRBJ1-1
TGTGCCAGCAGTGAATCAGGGTCTCACACTGAAGCTTTCTTT
CASSESGSHTEAFF
>TRBD1|.|TRBV9|TRBJ1-1
TGTGCCAGCAGCGTACAGGGGGCGAACACTGAAGCTTTCTTT
CASSVQGANTEAFF
>.|.|TRBV7-9|TRBJ1-4
TGTTCCAGCAGCCCCCAGGAAGGGGTAACTAATGAAAAACTGTTTTTT
CSSSPQEGVTNEKLFF
>TRBD1|.|TRBV2|TRBJ1-3
TGTGCCAGCAGTCGAAGTGACAGGGAGCACACCATATATTTT
CASSRSDREHTIYF
>.|.|TRBV30|TRBJ2-3
TGTGCCTGGAGTGTTATCCAGCGGCCTGGCACAGATACGCAGTATTTT
CAWSVIQRPGTDTQYF
>.|.|TRBV2|TRBJ1-2
TGTGCCAGCAGTGATTACGGGACTGCTAACTATGGCTACACCTTC
CASSDYGTANYGYTF